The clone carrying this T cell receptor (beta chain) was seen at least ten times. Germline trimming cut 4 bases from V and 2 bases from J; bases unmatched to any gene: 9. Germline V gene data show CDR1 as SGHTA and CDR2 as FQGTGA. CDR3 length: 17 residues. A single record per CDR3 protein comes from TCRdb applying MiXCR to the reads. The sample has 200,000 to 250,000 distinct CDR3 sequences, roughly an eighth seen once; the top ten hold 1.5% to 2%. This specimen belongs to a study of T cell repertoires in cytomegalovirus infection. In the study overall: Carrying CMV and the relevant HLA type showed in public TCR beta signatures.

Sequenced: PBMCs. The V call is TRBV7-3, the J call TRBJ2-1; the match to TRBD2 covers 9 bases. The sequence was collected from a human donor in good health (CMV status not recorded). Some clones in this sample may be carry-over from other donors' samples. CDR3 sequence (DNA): TGTGCCAGCAGCTCTGTGGGCCTAGCGGGACCCTACAATGAGCAGTTCTTC. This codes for CASSSVGLAGPYNEQFF. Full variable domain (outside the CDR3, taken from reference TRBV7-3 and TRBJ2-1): GAGVSQTPSNKVTEKGKYVELRCDPISGHTALYWYRQSLGQGPEFLIYFQGTGAADDSGLPNDRFFAVRPEGSVSTLKIQRTERGDSAVYLCASSSVGLAGPYNEQFFGPGTRLTVL.